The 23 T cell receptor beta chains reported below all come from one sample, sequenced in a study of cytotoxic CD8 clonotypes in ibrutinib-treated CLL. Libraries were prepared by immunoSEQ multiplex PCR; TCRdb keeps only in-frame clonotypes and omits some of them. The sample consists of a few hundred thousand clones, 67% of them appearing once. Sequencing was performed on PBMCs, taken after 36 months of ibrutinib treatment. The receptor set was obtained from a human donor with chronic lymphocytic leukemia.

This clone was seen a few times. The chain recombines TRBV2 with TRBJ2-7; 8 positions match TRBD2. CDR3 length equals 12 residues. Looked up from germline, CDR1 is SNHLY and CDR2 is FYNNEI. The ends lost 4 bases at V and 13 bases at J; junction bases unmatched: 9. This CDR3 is CASSGNSGVAYF. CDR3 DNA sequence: TGTGCCAGCAGTGGGAATAGCGGGGTCGCATACTTC.

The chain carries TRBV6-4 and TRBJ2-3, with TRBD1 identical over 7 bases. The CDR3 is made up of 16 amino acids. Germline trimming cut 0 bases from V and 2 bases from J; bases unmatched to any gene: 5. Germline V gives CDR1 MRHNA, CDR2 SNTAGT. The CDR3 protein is CASSDSKGGPTDTQYF. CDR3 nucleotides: TGTGCCAGCAGTGACTCGAAAGGGGGCCCCACAGATACGCAGTATTTT.

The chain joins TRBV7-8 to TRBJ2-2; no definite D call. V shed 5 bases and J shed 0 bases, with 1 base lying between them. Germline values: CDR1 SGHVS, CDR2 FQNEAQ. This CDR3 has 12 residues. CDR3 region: CASSPNTGELFF. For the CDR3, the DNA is TGTGCCAGCAGCCCGAACACCGGGGAGCTGTTTTTT.

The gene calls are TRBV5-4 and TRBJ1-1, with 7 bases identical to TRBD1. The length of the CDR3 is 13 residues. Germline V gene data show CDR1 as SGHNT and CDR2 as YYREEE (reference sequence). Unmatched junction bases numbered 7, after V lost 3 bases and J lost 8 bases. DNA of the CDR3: TGTGCCAGCAGCTCCGGACAGGACCTCGAAGCTTTCTTT. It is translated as CASSSGQDLEAFF.

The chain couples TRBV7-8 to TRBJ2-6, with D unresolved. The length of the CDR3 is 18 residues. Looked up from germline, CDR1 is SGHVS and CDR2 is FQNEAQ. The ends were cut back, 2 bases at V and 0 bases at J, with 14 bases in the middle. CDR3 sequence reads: CASSLYPGISSGANVLTF. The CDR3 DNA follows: TGTGCCAGCAGCTTATACCCAGGTATAAGCTCTGGGGCCAACGTCCTGACTTTC.

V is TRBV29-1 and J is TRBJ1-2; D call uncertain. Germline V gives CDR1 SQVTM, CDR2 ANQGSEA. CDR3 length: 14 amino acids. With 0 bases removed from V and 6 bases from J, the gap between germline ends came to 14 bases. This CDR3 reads CSVEEREGFDGYTF. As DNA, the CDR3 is TGCAGCGTTGAAGAAAGGGAAGGGTTCGATGGCTACACCTTC.

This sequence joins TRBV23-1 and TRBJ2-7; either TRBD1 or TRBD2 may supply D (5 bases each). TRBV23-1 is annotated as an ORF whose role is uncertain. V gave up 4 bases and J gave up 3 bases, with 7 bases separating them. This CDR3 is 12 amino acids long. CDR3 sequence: CASSRGGYEQYF. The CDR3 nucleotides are TGCGCCAGCAGTCGTGGGGGCTACGAGCAGTACTTC.

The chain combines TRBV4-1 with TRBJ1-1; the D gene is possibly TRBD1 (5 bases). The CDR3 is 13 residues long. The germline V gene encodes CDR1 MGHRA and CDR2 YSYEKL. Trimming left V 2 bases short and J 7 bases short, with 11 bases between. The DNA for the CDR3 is TGCGCCAGCAGCCAACTCGACAGTGGTGAAGCTTTCTTT. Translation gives CASSQLDSGEAFF.

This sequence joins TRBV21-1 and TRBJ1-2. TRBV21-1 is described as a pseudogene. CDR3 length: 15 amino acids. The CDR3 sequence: CASRRGRERDYGYTF. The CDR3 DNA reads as TGTGCCAGCAGAAGGGGGAGGGAACGGGACTATGGCTACACCTTC.

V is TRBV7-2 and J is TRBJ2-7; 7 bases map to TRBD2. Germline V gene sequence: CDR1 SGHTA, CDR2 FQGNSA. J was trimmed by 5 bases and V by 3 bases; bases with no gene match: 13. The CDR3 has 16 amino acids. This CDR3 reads CASSFPGSGTTHEQYF. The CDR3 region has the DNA TGTGCCAGCAGCTTCCCGGGGAGCGGGACCACCCACGAGCAGTACTTC.

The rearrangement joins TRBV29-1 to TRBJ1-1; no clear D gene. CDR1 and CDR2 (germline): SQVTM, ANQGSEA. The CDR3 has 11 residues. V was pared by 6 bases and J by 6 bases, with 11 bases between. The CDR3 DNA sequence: TGCAGCGTCTCCCTACCACCTGAAGCTTTCTTT. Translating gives CSVSLPPEAFF.

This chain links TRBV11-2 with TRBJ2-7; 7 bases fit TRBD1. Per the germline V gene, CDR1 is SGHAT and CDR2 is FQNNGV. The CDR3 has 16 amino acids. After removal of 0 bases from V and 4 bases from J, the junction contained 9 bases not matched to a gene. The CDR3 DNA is TGTGCCAGCAGCTTAGATGGGCGACAGGGAAGGTACGAGCAGTACTTC. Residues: CASSLDGRQGRYEQYF. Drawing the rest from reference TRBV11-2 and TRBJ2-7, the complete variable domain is EAGVAQSPRYKIIEKRQSVAFWCNPISGHATLYWYQQILGQGPKLLIQFQNNGVVDDSQLPKDRFSAERLKGVDSTLKIQPAKLEDSAVYLCASSLDGRQGRYEQYFGPGTRLTVT.

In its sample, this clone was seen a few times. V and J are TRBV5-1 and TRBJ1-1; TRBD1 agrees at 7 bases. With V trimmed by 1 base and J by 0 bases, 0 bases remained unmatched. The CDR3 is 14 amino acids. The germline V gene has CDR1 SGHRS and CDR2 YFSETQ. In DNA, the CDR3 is TGCGCCAGCAGCTTGAGGGGGCTGAACACTGAAGCTTTCTTT. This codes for CASSLRGLNTEAFF.

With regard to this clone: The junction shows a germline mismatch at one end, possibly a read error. The CDR3: CAISVIGGQGYGYTF. In DNA form, the CDR3 reads TGTGCCATCAGTGTGATCGGGGGCCAGGGTTATGGCTACACCTTC. This sequence joins TRBV6-5 and TRBJ1-2, with TRBD1 as a possible D gene (6 bases). The germline V gene encodes CDR1 MNHEY and CDR2 SVGAGI. The CDR3 sequence is 15 residues long.

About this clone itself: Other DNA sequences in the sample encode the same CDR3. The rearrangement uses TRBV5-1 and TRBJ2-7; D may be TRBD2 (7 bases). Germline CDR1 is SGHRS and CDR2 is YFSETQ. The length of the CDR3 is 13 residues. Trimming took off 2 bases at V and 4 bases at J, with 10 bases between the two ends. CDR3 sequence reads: CASSFGGPYEQYF. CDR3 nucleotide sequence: TGCGCCAGCAGCTTCGGGGGGCCTTACGAGCAGTACTTC.

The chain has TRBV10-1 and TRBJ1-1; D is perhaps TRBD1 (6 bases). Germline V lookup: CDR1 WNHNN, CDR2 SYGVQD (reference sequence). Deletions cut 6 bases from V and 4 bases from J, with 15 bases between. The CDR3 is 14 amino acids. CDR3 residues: CASSATGLSTEAFF. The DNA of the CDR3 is TGCGCCAGCAGCGCCACAGGGTTAAGCACTGAAGCTTTCTTT.

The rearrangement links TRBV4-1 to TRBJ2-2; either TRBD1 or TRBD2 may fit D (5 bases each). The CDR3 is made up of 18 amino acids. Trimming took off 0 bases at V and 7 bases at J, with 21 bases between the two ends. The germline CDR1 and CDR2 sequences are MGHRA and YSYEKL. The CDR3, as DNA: TGCGCCAGCAGCCAAGATCTGGACACCGGATTTGAGGGCGGGGAGCTGTTTTTT. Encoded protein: CASSQDLDTGFEGGELFF.

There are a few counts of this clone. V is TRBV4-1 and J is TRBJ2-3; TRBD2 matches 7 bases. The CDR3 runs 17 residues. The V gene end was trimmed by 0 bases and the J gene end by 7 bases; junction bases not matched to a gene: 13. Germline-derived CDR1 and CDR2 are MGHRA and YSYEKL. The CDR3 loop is CASSQEVAGVDQYTQYF. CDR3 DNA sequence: TGCGCCAGCAGCCAAGAAGTTGCGGGGGTGGATCAGTATACGCAGTATTTT.

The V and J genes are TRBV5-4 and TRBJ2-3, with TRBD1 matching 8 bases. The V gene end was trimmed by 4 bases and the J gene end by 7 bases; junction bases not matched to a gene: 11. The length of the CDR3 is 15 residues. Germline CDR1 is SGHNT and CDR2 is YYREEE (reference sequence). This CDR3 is CASSLAGQGWNTQYF. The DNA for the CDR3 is TGTGCCAGCAGCCTCGCTGGACAGGGATGGAATACGCAGTATTTT.

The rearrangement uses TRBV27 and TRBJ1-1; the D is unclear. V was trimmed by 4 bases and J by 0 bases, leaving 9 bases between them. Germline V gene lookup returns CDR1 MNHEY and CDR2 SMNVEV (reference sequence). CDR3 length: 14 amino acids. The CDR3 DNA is TGTGCCAGCAGTTCGCGATCCATGAACACTGAAGCTTTCTTT. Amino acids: CASSSRSMNTEAFF.

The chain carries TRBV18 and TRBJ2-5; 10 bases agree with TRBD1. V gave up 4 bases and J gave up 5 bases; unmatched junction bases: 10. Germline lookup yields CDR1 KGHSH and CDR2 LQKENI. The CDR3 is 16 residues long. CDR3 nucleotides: TGTGCCAGCTCACGACAGGGGGCGCATCCAGATGAGACCCAGTACTTC. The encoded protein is CASSRQGAHPDETQYF.

The chain's CDR3 is CASSPLDRRTYEQYF. The CDR3 nucleotides read TGTGCCAGCAGTCCGCTGGACAGGCGGACCTACGAGCAGTACTTC. The chain has TRBV6-1 and TRBJ2-7; 7 nucleotides align to TRBD1. J lost 2 bases, V lost 5 bases, and 9 bases had no gene match. CDR1 and CDR2 (germline): MNHNS, SASEGT. The CDR3 runs 15 residues.

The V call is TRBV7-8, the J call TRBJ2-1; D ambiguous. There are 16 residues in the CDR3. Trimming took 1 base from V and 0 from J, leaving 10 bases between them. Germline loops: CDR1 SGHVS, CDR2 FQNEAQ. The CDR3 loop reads CASSLVIPRSYNEQFF. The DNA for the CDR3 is TGTGCCAGCAGCTTAGTTATTCCGCGCTCCTACAATGAGCAGTTCTTC.